These T cell receptor beta chains were read from a single sample in a study of OX40 agonist ivuxolimab in advanced cancers. Assay used: immunoSEQ multiplex PCR; TCRdb lists only in-frame clones, some missing. The sample consists of more than 60,000 clones, over 80% of them appearing once. The starting material was CD4+ or CD8+ T cells sorted from blood, obtained in a trial of the OX40 agonist ivuxolimab. These receptors were taken from an adult with an advanced solid tumor such as melanoma, head and neck, liver or kidney cancer. The CDR3 runs from the conserved cysteine through the conserved F or W. Fields, in order: CDR3 protein, CDR3 DNA, D gene, clone size, V gene, J gene. D genes are given only for firm matches. Only some rows state a clone size, as once, few, many or a class for expanded clones.

CDR3: CASSPDRNNEKLFF
DNA: TGTGCCAGCAGCCCTGACAGGAATAATGAAAAACTGTTTTTT
D: NA
size: NA
V: TRBV5-4
J: TRBJ1-4

CDR3: CASSYLGMGGYTF
DNA: TGTGCCAGCAGTTACTTAGGGATGGGCGGCTACACCTTC
D: NA
size: NA
V: TRBV6-5
J: TRBJ1-2

CDR3: CSVESDGGQRAFF
DNA: TGCAGCGTTGAGTCAGATGGGGGACAGCGGGCTTTCTTT
D: TRBD1
size: NA
V: TRBV29-1
J: TRBJ1-1

CDR3: CASSLKDYNEQFF
DNA: TGTGCCAGCAGCTTAAAGGATTACAATGAGCAGTTCTTC
D: NA
size: NA
V: TRBV11-2
J: TRBJ2-1

CDR3: CASSETTRSYGYTF
DNA: TGTGCCAGCTCCGAGACGACTAGGAGCTATGGCTACACCTTC
D: NA
size: NA
V: TRBV18
J: TRBJ1-2

CDR3: CASSLGGTAGQPQHF
DNA: TGCGCCAGCAGCTTGGGGGGCACGGCGGGGCAGCCCCAGCATTTT
D: NA
size: NA
V: TRBV5-1
J: TRBJ1-5

CDR3: CASSMESGNYNYGYTF
DNA: TGTGCCAGTAGTATGGAAAGTGGAAACTACAACTATGGCTACACCTTC
D: NA
size: once
V: TRBV19
J: TRBJ1-2

CDR3: CASSFMVGQVYEQYF
DNA: TGTGCCAGCAGCTTTATGGTGGGACAGGTCTACGAGCAGTACTTC
D: TRBD1
size: once
V: TRBV11-2
J: TRBJ2-7

CDR3: CASTTGGNDGYTF
DNA: TGTGCCAGCACGACGGGGGGCAACGATGGCTACACCTTC
D: NA
size: NA
V: TRBV5-4
J: TRBJ1-2

CDR3: CASSLRSLPETQYF
DNA: TGTGCCAGCAGCTTACGGAGCCTCCCTGAGACCCAGTACTTC
D: NA
size: NA
V: TRBV13
J: TRBJ2-5

CDR3: CASGLQANYGYTF
DNA: TGTGCTAGTGGCCTACAGGCTAACTATGGCTACACCTTC
D: NA
size: few
V: TRBV12-5
J: TRBJ1-2

CDR3: CASSPASGRPPGELFF
DNA: TGCGCCAGCAGCCCTGCTAGCGGGAGGCCTCCCGGGGAGCTGTTTTTT
D: TRBD2
size: NA
V: TRBV5-1
J: TRBJ2-2

CDR3: CASSFSTGRSTEAFF
DNA: TGTGCCAGCAGCTTTTCGACGGGGAGGAGCACTGAAGCTTTCTTT
D: NA
size: NA
V: TRBV7-9
J: TRBJ1-1

CDR3: CASSQKLGTSGIRTQYF
DNA: TGTGCCAGCAGCCAGAAATTGGGGACTAGCGGGATAAGGACGCAGTATTTT
D: TRBD2
size: NA
V: TRBV5-4
J: TRBJ2-3

CDR3: CASSGGRSHSTDTQYF
DNA: TGTGCCAGCAGCGGTGGCAGGTCCCATAGCACAGATACGCAGTATTTT
D: NA
size: NA
V: TRBV7-2
J: TRBJ2-3

CDR3: CASSDPNTGELFF
DNA: TGTGCCAGCAGTGACCCGAACACCGGGGAGCTGTTTTTT
D: NA
size: NA
V: TRBV6-1
J: TRBJ2-2

CDR3: CASRLSGGAGGDTQYF
DNA: TGTGCCAGCAGATTAAGCGGGGGGGCCGGGGGAGATACGCAGTATTTT
D: TRBD2
size: NA
V: TRBV7-6
J: TRBJ2-3

CDR3: CASSLDWGDGYTF
DNA: TGCGCCAGCAGCTTGGATTGGGGTGATGGCTACACCTTC
D: NA
size: NA
V: TRBV5-1
J: TRBJ1-2

CDR3: CATPWGRAYEQYF
DNA: TGCGCCACCCCGTGGGGGAGGGCCTACGAGCAGTACTTC
D: TRBD2
size: NA
V: TRBV5-1
J: TRBJ2-7

CDR3: CASNVRSEAFF
DNA: TGTGCCAGCAACGTCAGATCTGAAGCTTTCTTT
D: NA
size: few
V: TRBV2
J: TRBJ1-1

CDR3: CASSLAGGLAGGYNEQFF
DNA: TGTGCCAGCAGCTTGGCCGGGGGACTAGCAGGGGGTTACAATGAGCAGTTCTTC
D: TRBD2
size: once
V: TRBV5-6
J: TRBJ2-1

CDR3: CASHLDRGRNEQFF
DNA: TGTGCCAGCCACCTGGACAGGGGGCGGAATGAGCAGTTCTTC
D: TRBD1
size: NA
V: TRBV6-1
J: TRBJ2-1

CDR3: CASKEGGELFF
DNA: TGTGCCAGCAAAGAAGGCGGGGAGCTGTTTTTT
D: NA
size: NA
V: TRBV2
J: TRBJ2-2

CDR3: CASSTRTGDYNEQFF
DNA: TGTGCCAGCAGCACCCGGACAGGGGACTACAATGAGCAGTTCTTC
D: TRBD1
size: NA
V: TRBV5-4
J: TRBJ2-1

CDR3: CASSLDRGEDTEAFF
DNA: TGCGCCAGCAGCTTAGACCGTGGGGAGGACACTGAAGCTTTCTTT
D: NA
size: NA
V: TRBV5-1
J: TRBJ1-1

CDR3: CASSSLAADTQYF
DNA: TGTGCCAGCAGTTCACTCGCCGCGGATACGCAGTATTTT
D: NA
size: NA
V: TRBV27
J: TRBJ2-3

CDR3: CASSLRGDRLNQPQHF
DNA: TGTGCCAGCAGTTTAAGGGGAGACAGGCTTAATCAGCCCCAGCATTTT
D: NA
size: NA
V: TRBV27
J: TRBJ1-5

CDR3: CASSLIQAGGHTGELFF
DNA: TGTGCCAGCAGTTTAATCCAAGCGGGAGGCCACACCGGGGAGCTGTTTTTT
D: TRBD2
size: few
V: TRBV27
J: TRBJ2-2

CDR3: CASSPTAENTDTQYF
DNA: TGTGCCAGCAGCCCCACGGCGGAGAACACAGATACGCAGTATTTT
D: NA
size: NA
V: TRBV6-5
J: TRBJ2-3

CDR3: CATSVYTEAFF
DNA: TGTGCCACCTCAGTCTACACTGAAGCTTTCTTT
D: NA
size: NA
V: TRBV19
J: TRBJ1-1

CDR3: CASSQGFGRGRYQPQHF
DNA: TGCGCCAGCAGCCAAGGCTTCGGCAGGGGACGATATCAGCCCCAGCATTTT
D: NA
size: NA
V: TRBV4-1
J: TRBJ1-5

CDR3: CASQATTNEKLFF
DNA: TGTGCCAGCCAGGCAACAACTAATGAAAAACTGTTTTTT
D: NA
size: NA
V: TRBV11-2
J: TRBJ1-4

CDR3: CASSELHRGGYNEQFF
DNA: TGTGCCAGCAGTGAACTCCACAGGGGAGGCTACAATGAGCAGTTCTTC
D: NA
size: NA
V: TRBV6-1
J: TRBJ2-1

CDR3: CASSKVAAEGDGYTF
DNA: TGTGCCAGCAGCAAAGTTGCGGCCGAAGGGGATGGCTACACCTTC
D: NA
size: NA
V: TRBV21-1
J: TRBJ1-2

CDR3: CAWSQGLATNEKLFF
DNA: TGTGCCTGGAGCCAGGGTTTGGCAACTAATGAAAAACTGTTTTTT
D: NA
size: once
V: TRBV30
J: TRBJ1-4

CDR3: CASSEGQGNGYTF
DNA: TGCGCCAGCAGTGAAGGACAGGGGAATGGCTACACCTTC
D: TRBD1
size: few
V: TRBV10-1
J: TRBJ1-2

CDR3: CASSFAGVLYEQYF
DNA: TGTGCCAGCAGCTTCGCGGGAGTTCTGTACGAGCAGTACTTC
D: TRBD2
size: NA
V: TRBV7-8
J: TRBJ2-7

CDR3: CASSEGTSGGWETQYF
DNA: TGTGCCAGCAGTGAAGGGACTTCGGGGGGCTGGGAGACCCAGTACTTC
D: NA
size: NA
V: TRBV6-1
J: TRBJ2-5

CDR3: CASLRTSGEGDTQYF
DNA: TGTGCCAGTCTCAGGACTAGCGGGGAGGGAGATACGCAGTATTTT
D: TRBD2
size: NA
V: TRBV2
J: TRBJ2-3

CDR3: CASSTGGSGQPQHF
DNA: TGTGCCAGCTCGACAGGGGGATCTGGTCAGCCCCAGCATTTT
D: TRBD1
size: NA
V: TRBV7-6
J: TRBJ1-5

CDR3: CAISVRGPGTQYF
DNA: TGTGCCATCAGCGTCCGGGGGCCGGGGACCCAGTACTTC
D: NA
size: NA
V: TRBV10-3
J: TRBJ2-5

CDR3: CASSSGQGARNGDTF
DNA: TGTGCCAGCAGCTCCGGACAGGGGGCGAGGAATGGCGACACCTTC
D: TRBD1
size: NA
V: TRBV13
J: TRBJ1-2

CDR3: CASSHRQGADSPLHF
DNA: TGTGCCAGCAGCCACCGACAGGGGGCCGATTCACCCCTCCACTTT
D: TRBD1
size: NA
V: TRBV7-9
J: TRBJ1-6

CDR3: CASFGGLINTGELFF
DNA: TGTGCCAGCTTCGGCGGCCTCATAAACACCGGGGAGCTGTTTTTT
D: NA
size: NA
V: TRBV6-1
J: TRBJ2-2

CDR3: CASSFGGRALDEQFF
DNA: TGTGCCAGCAGCTTCGGAGGGAGGGCCCTTGATGAGCAGTTCTTC
D: TRBD2
size: NA
V: TRBV11-3
J: TRBJ2-1

CDR3: CASSSTAGNPYEQYF
DNA: TGTGCCAGCAGCTCCACGGCAGGGAACCCCTACGAGCAGTACTTC
D: NA
size: NA
V: TRBV5-4
J: TRBJ2-7

CDR3: CAWSVRVGQPQHF
DNA: TGTGCCTGGAGTGTAAGGGTGGGGCAGCCCCAGCATTTT
D: NA
size: NA
V: TRBV30
J: TRBJ1-5

CDR3: CASSLADWGQYWQFF
DNA: TGCGCCAGCAGCTTGGCCGACTGGGGTCAATACTGGCAGTTCTTC
D: NA
size: NA
V: TRBV5-1
J: TRBJ2-1

CDR3: CASSDRAANEKLFF
DNA: TGTGCCAGCAGTGATCGGGCGGCTAATGAAAAACTGTTTTTT
D: NA
size: NA
V: TRBV25-1
J: TRBJ1-4

CDR3: CASSGSIQGARNTEAFF
DNA: TGCGCCAGCAGCGGCAGCATACAGGGGGCTAGGAACACTGAAGCTTTCTTT
D: TRBD1
size: NA
V: TRBV4-1
J: TRBJ1-1

CDR3: CASWEGHMDTEAFF
DNA: TGCGCCAGCTGGGAAGGACACATGGACACTGAAGCTTTCTTT
D: NA
size: NA
V: TRBV10-2
J: TRBJ1-1

CDR3: CASSSGVPTHNEQFF
DNA: TGTGCCAGCAGCTCCGGGGTGCCCACACACAATGAGCAGTTCTTC
D: NA
size: NA
V: TRBV11-3
J: TRBJ2-1

CDR3: CASSTKGDTEAFF
DNA: TGTGCCAGCAGTACTAAGGGGGACACTGAAGCTTTCTTT
D: NA
size: NA
V: TRBV6-1
J: TRBJ1-1

CDR3: CASSGTTAFSYTF
DNA: TGTGCCAGCAGCGGGACAACCGCTTTTAGCTACACCTTC
D: NA
size: NA
V: TRBV9
J: TRBJ1-2

CDR3: CASAPRTVGNEQFF
DNA: TGTGCTAGTGCCCCCCGGACAGTGGGTAATGAGCAGTTCTTC
D: NA
size: NA
V: TRBV12-5
J: TRBJ2-1

CDR3: CASRQVPGLAGSYEQYF
DNA: TGCGCCAGCAGACAGGTCCCGGGACTAGCGGGTTCCTACGAGCAGTACTTC
D: TRBD2
size: NA
V: TRBV4-3
J: TRBJ2-7